Following are 12 T cell receptor beta chains from one sample sequenced in a study of OX40 agonist ivuxolimab in advanced cancers. Sequenced by immunoSEQ multiplex PCR; TCRdb stores in-frame clones only, minus some. The sample shows about 100,000 clones, approximately 90% of them seen only once. The material was CD4+ or CD8+ T cells sorted from blood, obtained in a trial of the OX40 agonist ivuxolimab. The receptor set was obtained from an adult with an advanced solid tumor such as melanoma, head and neck, liver or kidney cancer.

The gene calls are TRBV7-2 and TRBJ2-1, with D maybe TRBD1 (5 bases). Between the trimmed V and J ends, which lost 3 bases and 0 bases, there was a span of 9 bases. The CDR3 runs 15 residues. Germline CDR1 SGHTA, CDR2 FQGNSA. CDR3: CASSFTGTSYNEQFF. DNA of the CDR3: TGTGCCAGCAGCTTTACAGGTACCTCCTACAATGAGCAGTTCTTC. The entire variable domain, with the rest obtained from reference TRBV7-2 and TRBJ2-1, is as follows: GAGVSQSPSNKVTEKGKDVELRCDPISGHTALYWYRQSLGQGLEFLIYFQGNSAPDKSGLPSDRFSAERTGGSVSTLTIQRTQQEDSAVYLCASSFTGTSYNEQFFGPGTRLTVL.

This clone was recorded once. The chain couples TRBV18 to TRBJ1-4; no firm D call. V was pared by 2 bases and J by 5 bases, with 9 bases between. The CDR3 has 14 amino acids. Germline CDR1 and CDR2: KGHSH and LQKENI. For the CDR3, the DNA is TGTGCCAGCTCACCAGAGAAAACGAATGAAAAACTGTTTTTT. Translated, it gives CASSPEKTNEKLFF.

The genes are TRBV29-1 and TRBJ1-2; 7 bases align to TRBD1. The germline CDR1 and CDR2 sequences are SQVTM and ANQGSEA. The CDR3 loop spans 13 amino acids. With V trimmed by 7 bases and J by 8 bases, 13 bases remained unmatched. Here the CDR3 reads CSDFGTADSGYTF. CDR3 in DNA: TGCAGCGATTTCGGGACAGCCGACTCCGGCTACACCTTC.

The rearrangement uses TRBV6-5 and TRBJ2-2; D ambiguous. V lost 0 bases and J 6 bases, leaving 11 bases between the germline ends. The CDR3 is 15 residues long. In germline, CDR1 is MNHEY, CDR2 SVGAGI. DNA for the CDR3: TGTGCCAGCAGTTACTCGCGGCTTCACTCCGGGGAGCTGTTTTTT. It yields the protein CASSYSRLHSGELFF.

The V call is TRBV4-3, the J call TRBJ1-5, with D maybe TRBD1 (6 bases). The germline V and J ends were trimmed by 0 bases and 1 base, with 13 bases remaining between them. Germline V gene lookup returns CDR1 LGHNA and CDR2 YSLEER. CDR3 size: 17 residues. The CDR3 is CASSQERGGRSNQPQHF. Written as DNA, the CDR3 is TGCGCCAGCAGCCAAGAGAGGGGGGGAAGGAGCAATCAGCCCCAGCATTTT.

The chain joins TRBV29-1 to TRBJ2-7, with no clear D. Trimming took 4 bases from V and 3 from J, leaving 10 bases between them. The CDR3 extends over 12 amino acids. Germline lookup yields CDR1 SQVTM and CDR2 ANQGSEA. CDR3 nucleotide sequence: TGCAGCGTTGTGGCCGGTAGCTACGAGCAGTACTTC. Translating it yields CSVVAGSYEQYF.

The V call is TRBV9, the J call TRBJ2-1; 10 nucleotides agree with TRBD2. This CDR3 contains 16 residues. Germline values: CDR1 SGDLS, CDR2 YYNGEE. Trimming at V came to 3 bases and at J to 6 bases, leaving 9 bases not matched to a gene. The DNA for the CDR3 is TGTGCCAGCAGCGAAGCGGGGGGACTAGCGATCAATGAGCAGTTCTTC. Its protein product is CASSEAGGLAINEQFF.

This sequence joins TRBV10-3 and TRBJ1-2, with TRBD1 matching 7 bases. V gave up 5 bases and J gave up 0 bases; unmatched junction bases: 3. Germline-derived CDR1 and CDR2 are ENHRY and SYGVKD. The CDR3 totals 14 residues. CDR3 bases: TGTGCCATCAGTACCGGGACAGCTAACTATGGCTACACCTTC. Its translation: CAISTGTANYGYTF.

This clone has a handful of counts. The CDR3 nucleotides read TGTGCCTGGAGCCCCCCGGGTGCCGGGTGGGTCACCATATATTTT. It yields the protein CAWSPPGAGWVTIYF. The chain is built from TRBV30 and TRBJ1-3; D gene ambiguous. The CDR3 extends over 15 amino acids. Trimming took off 3 bases at V and 9 bases at J, with 21 bases between the two ends. CDR1 is GTSNPN, CDR2 SVGIG, per germline (reference sequence).

This rearrangement joins TRBV6-4 to TRBJ2-2; 7 bases fit TRBD2. CDR1 is MRHNA and CDR2 is SNTAGT in the germline V gene. The CDR3 is 16 residues long. Trimming removed 2 bases from V and 4 bases from J; junction bases left unmatched: 7. The chain's CDR3 is CASSDGASGTTGELFF. The CDR3 coding sequence is TGTGCCAGCAGTGACGGCGCTAGCGGTACCACCGGGGAGCTGTTTTTT.

This rearrangement joins TRBV10-3 to TRBJ1-6, with TRBD1 as a possible D gene (5 bases). The CDR3 consists of 15 residues. Per the germline V gene, CDR1 is ENHRY and CDR2 is SYGVKD. The V gene lost 5 bases and the J gene lost 3 bases, with 11 bases spanning the gap. CDR3 sequence: CAISPTDLYNSPLHF. The CDR3 DNA sequence: TGTGCCATCAGTCCGACAGACCTCTATAATTCACCCCTCCACTTT.

This chain connects TRBV18 to TRBJ1-1; weak D call: TRBD1 (5 bases). This CDR3 has 13 amino acids. CDR1 and CDR2 (germline): KGHSH, LQKENI. With 5 bases removed from V and 3 bases from J, the gap between germline ends came to 10 bases. The CDR3 reads CASSGGWYTEAFF. The CDR3 nucleotides are TGTGCCAGCTCAGGGGGTTGGTACACTGAAGCTTTCTTT.